Given below is one T cell receptor (beta chain) in context. Its antigen is still unknown. V dropped 4 bases and J dropped 0; count of bases not matched to a gene: 11. The CDR3 runs 17 residues. Germline-derived CDR1 and CDR2 are SGHDT and YYEEEE. The data were taken from a study of cytomegalovirus exposure and HLA in healthy donors. Findings of the study overall: Altogether, about 160 TCR beta chains were recorded as cytomegalovirus-associated.

With 60 Vbeta and 13 Jbeta primers, the PCR was carried out. TCRdb keeps only in-frame clones here, not all; method: immunoSEQ multiplex PCR. The table lists roughly 42,000 clones, with 1% to 1.5% in the top ten. Sequencing used PBMCs. This TCR was sampled from a man aged 25 to 45 in good health and CMV-seronegative. The chain has TRBV5-6 and TRBJ1-2, with 8 bases identical to TRBD1. The CDR3 DNA reads as TGTGCCAGCAGCGGGAGGGACAGGCTCCGTCCTAACTATGGCTACACCTTC. As protein: CASSGRDRLRPNYGYTF.